A single sample is the source of the 2 T cell receptor beta chains below, sequenced in a study of resident and recirculating memory T cells in vitiligo. TCRdb's table, derived via immunoSEQ multiplex PCR, lists solely in-frame clones and lacks some. The table records around 38,000 clones, around 90% of them present only once. The sample was blood. The source is a male donor with vitiligo.

This rearrangement joins TRBV19 to TRBJ1-1, with a weak D call TRBD1 (5 bases). The V end was cut by 10 bases, the J end by 0 bases, with 18 bases between. CDR3 size: 15 residues. Germline CDR1 reads LNHDA; CDR2 reads SQIVND (reference sequence). CDR3: CATIQRPGLNTEAFF. DNA for the CDR3: TGTGCCACCATCCAACGGCCAGGGCTGAACACTGAAGCTTTCTTT.

The gene calls are TRBV27 and TRBJ2-5; weak D call: TRBD1 (5 bases). The ends were cut back, 1 base at V and 5 bases at J, with 8 bases in the middle. Germline V gene lookup returns CDR1 MNHEY and CDR2 SMNVEV (reference sequence). The CDR3 has 13 amino acids. The CDR3 DNA is TGTGCCAGCAGTTTATTTCAGGGTGAGACCCAGTACTTC. This encodes CASSLFQGETQYF.